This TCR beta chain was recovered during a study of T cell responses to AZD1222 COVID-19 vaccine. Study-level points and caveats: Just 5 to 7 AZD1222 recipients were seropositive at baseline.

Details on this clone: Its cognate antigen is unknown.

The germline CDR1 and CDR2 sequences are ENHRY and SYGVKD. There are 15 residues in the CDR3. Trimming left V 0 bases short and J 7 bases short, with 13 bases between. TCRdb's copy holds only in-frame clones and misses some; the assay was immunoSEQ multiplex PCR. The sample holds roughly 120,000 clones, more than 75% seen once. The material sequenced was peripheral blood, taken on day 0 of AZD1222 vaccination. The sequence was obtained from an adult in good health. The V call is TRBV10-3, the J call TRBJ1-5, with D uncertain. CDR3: CAISESLGIGQPQHF. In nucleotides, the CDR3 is TGTGCCATCAGTGAGTCTCTGGGGATAGGACAGCCCCAGCATTTT.